A single sample gave rise to the 23 T cell receptor beta chains below, sequenced in a study of regulatory T cells in long-lasting Graves disease. Building of the TCR beta libraries involved iRepertoire HTBI primers and Arm-PCR of CDR3 regions. TCRdb recomputed calls from the multiplex PCR reads with MiXCR, one row per CDR3 protein. This table holds around 480,000 distinct CDR3 sequences, about a sixth found once. As for time point: newly diagnosed GD, antithyroid drugs for less than 3 months. After RNA was extracted from PBMCs, the TCR library was made from it. The same data also contributed to another study, on T cells in Graves' hyperthyroidism and ophthalmopathy.

Material: peripheral blood mononuclear cells (PBMCs), obtained at new diagnosis, from a patient treated with antithyroid drugs. These receptors all come from a middle-aged man with Graves disease.

This clonotype appeared many times. The chain uses TRBV20-1 and TRBJ2-1, with no clear D. With 3 bases removed from V and 11 bases from J, the gap between germline ends came to 14 bases. The CDR3 covers 12 residues. CDR1 and CDR2 (germline): DFQATT, SNEGSKA (reference sequence). The CDR3 nucleotides read TGCAGTGCTAGGGTTAGCTCCATTCAGCAGTTCTTC. Its translation: CSARVSSIQQFF.

This clonotype has at least ten counts. J is TRBJ2-3 and V is TRBV2, with TRBD2 matching 9 bases. The V segment lost 6 bases and the J segment 6 bases; nucleotides outside the gene matches: 10. CDR1 is SNHLY and CDR2 is FYNNEI in the germline V gene. The CDR3 has 15 amino acids. CDR3 region: CASRVAGARRDTQYF. In DNA form, the CDR3 reads TGTGCCAGCAGGGTAGCGGGAGCGAGGCGGGATACGCAGTATTTT.

The CDR3 loop is CAWSLRVLNTEAFF. CDR3 DNA: TGTGCCTGGAGCCTCCGGGTTTTGAACACTGAAGCTTTCTTT. The chain couples TRBV30 to TRBJ1-1, with no clear D. The ends were cut back, 3 bases at V and 0 bases at J, with 11 bases in the middle. CDR1 and CDR2 (germline): GTSNPN, SVGIG (reference sequence). The CDR3 is made up of 14 amino acids. Using reference TRBV30 and TRBJ1-1 for the parts outside the CDR3, the full variable domain is SQTIHQWPATLVQPVGSPLSLECTVEGTSNPNLYWYRQAAGRGLQLLFYSVGIGQISSEVPQNLSASRPQDRQFILSSKKLLLSDSGFYLCAWSLRVLNTEAFFGQGTRLTVV.

This clonotype was picked up many times. The chain joins TRBV28 to TRBJ2-3, with 14 bases fitting TRBD2. The length of the CDR3 is 20 residues. Losses at the gene ends were 3 bases for V and 5 bases for J; bases not matched to a gene: 16. Germline V gene lookup returns CDR1 MDHEN and CDR2 SYDVKM. The CDR3 region is CASSFQGLAGADVLLDTQYF. CDR3 bases: TGTGCCAGCAGTTTTCAGGGACTAGCGGGAGCCGACGTTTTATTAGATACGCAGTATTTT.

A few counts support this clonotype. The chain has TRBV30 and TRBJ2-7; D is tentatively TRBD1 or TRBD2 (5 bases each). Germline loops: CDR1 GTSNPN, CDR2 SVGIG (reference sequence). There are 13 residues in the CDR3. The V and J ends lost 2 bases and 2 bases respectively, with 10 bases between them. DNA for the CDR3: TGTGCCTGGAGTTCGGGGCCACCCTACGAGCAGTACTTC. Its protein product is CAWSSGPPYEQYF.

This clonotype was observed at least ten times. The V call is TRBV5-1, the J call TRBJ1-1, with D tentatively TRBD1 (5 bases). This CDR3 is 14 amino acids long. The germline V and J ends were trimmed by 4 bases and 6 bases, with 16 bases remaining between them. The germline V gene has CDR1 SGHRS and CDR2 YFSETQ. CDR3 in DNA: TGCGCCAGCAGCAAGGAGATTGAGGGGTCTGAAGCTTTCTTT. Protein: CASSKEIEGSEAFF.

This clonotype was picked up many times. The chain is built from TRBV5-1 and TRBJ2-7; D remains unclear. CDR3 length equals 14 residues. Germline assignment: CDR1 SGHRS and CDR2 YFSETQ. The ends were cut back, 2 bases at V and 0 bases at J, with 9 bases in the middle. The chain's CDR3 is CASSLGPLSYEQYF. CDR3 DNA sequence: TGCGCCAGCAGCTTAGGTCCCCTCTCCTACGAGCAGTACTTC.

The sample holds many counts of this clonotype. The chain couples TRBV5-1 to TRBJ2-3; possible D gene TRBD2, 6 bases. The V end lost 2 bases, the J end lost 7 bases, and 14 bases lay between the germline ends. The CDR3 length is 14 residues. Germline V gene data show CDR1 as SGHRS and CDR2 as YFSETQ. The CDR3 region has the DNA TGCGCCAGCAGCTTCCGGGAGTCAGAAAATACGCAGTATTTT. Amino acid sequence: CASSFRESENTQYF. Full variable domain (missing parts from reference TRBV5-1 and TRBJ2-3): KAGVTQTPRYLIKTRGQQVTLSCSPISGHRSVSWYQQTPGQGLQFLFEYFSETQRNKGNFPGRFSGRQFSNSRSEMNVSTLELGDSALYLCASSFRESENTQYFGPGTRLTVL.

In this sample, this clonotype turned up once. The chain combines TRBV20-1 with TRBJ2-7, with 8 bases identical to TRBD2. V lost 8 bases, J lost 1 base, and 7 bases stayed unmatched. Germline CDR1 and CDR2: DFQATT and SNEGSKA (reference sequence). This CDR3 has 13 residues. For the CDR3, the DNA is TGCAGTCTCAGAGGCGGGAGGTCCTACGAGCAGTACTTC. It translates to CSLRGGRSYEQYF.

Only a few counts were recorded for this clonotype. This sequence joins TRBV12-3 or TRBV12-4 and TRBJ2-2; 8 bases are shared with TRBD1. The CDR3 is 14 residues long. V was clipped by 5 bases and J by 6 bases; unmatched bases: 5. The CDR3 reads CASSARQGPGELFF. The CDR3, as DNA: TGTGCCAGCAGTGCACGACAGGGGCCCGGGGAGCTGTTTTTT.

This chain links TRBV19 with TRBJ1-5; 7 bases line up with TRBD1. There are 14 residues in the CDR3. CDR1 and CDR2 (germline): LNHDA, SQIVND (reference sequence). The V and J ends lost 10 bases and 0 bases, in that order; junction bases with no gene match: 6. CDR3 sequence (DNA): TGTGCCACGAAACAGGGGAATAGCAATCAGCCCCAGCATTTT. It is translated as CATKQGNSNQPQHF. Full variable domain (rest looked up from reference TRBV19 and TRBJ1-5): DGGITQSPKYLFRKEGQNVTLSCEQNLNHDAMYWYRQDPGQGLRLIYYSQIVNDFQKGDIAEGYSVSREKKESFPLTVTSAQKNPTAFYLCATKQGNSNQPQHFGDGTRLSIL.

The sample holds a few counts of this clonotype. The gene calls are TRBV5-1 and TRBJ2-1, with 10 bases fitting TRBD2. The CDR3 contains 16 residues. CDR1 and CDR2 (germline): SGHRS, YFSETQ. The J segment lost 8 bases and the V segment lost 0 bases, leaving 8 bases of the junction unmatched. This chain's CDR3 is CASSLASSGREDEQFF. In DNA, the CDR3 is TGCGCCAGCAGCTTGGCCTCTAGCGGGAGAGAGGATGAGCAGTTCTTC. Together with reference TRBV5-1 and TRBJ2-1, the CDR3 gives the full variable domain: KAGVTQTPRYLIKTRGQQVTLSCSPISGHRSVSWYQQTPGQGLQFLFEYFSETQRNKGNFPGRFSGRQFSNSRSEMNVSTLELGDSALYLCASSLASSGREDEQFFGPGTRLTVL.

This rearrangement joins TRBV9 to TRBJ2-5, with a weak D call TRBD2 (5 bases). Trimming took 0 bases from V and 0 from J, leaving 15 bases between them. Germline CDR1 SGDLS, CDR2 YYNGEE. CDR3 size: 17 residues. The chain's CDR3 is CASSVGRAGAYQETQYF. In DNA, the CDR3 is TGTGCCAGCAGCGTAGGGCGGGCGGGTGCGTACCAAGAGACCCAGTACTTC.

Notes on this clonotype: This may stem from a read error, because a much larger clone lies one nucleotide away. The chain has TRBV28 and TRBJ2-7; 9 positions match TRBD1. Germline CDR1 MDHEN, CDR2 SYDVKM. The CDR3 runs to 15 residues. V lost 10 bases, J lost 5 bases, and 15 bases stayed unmatched. As DNA, the CDR3 is TGTGCCAACAAACCGGGGGGACAGGGCATACACGAGCAGTACTTC. This translates into CANKPGGQGIHEQYF.

This clonotype was seen ten or more times. The genes are TRBV28 and TRBJ2-5; maybe TRBD2 (5 bases). V was pared by 5 bases and J by 6 bases, with 13 bases between. The CDR3 has 13 amino acids. CDR1 is MDHEN, CDR2 SYDVKM, per germline. The CDR3 here is CASSRSVTKTQYF. CDR3 bases: TGTGCCAGCAGTCGTAGCGTTACAAAGACCCAGTACTTC.

This clonotype has a handful of counts. A much larger clone lies one base from this, so it may be a read error. This sequence joins TRBV3-1 and TRBJ1-5, with a tentative D call TRBD1 (5 bases). CDR3 length equals 15 residues. Per the germline V gene, CDR1 is LGHDT and CDR2 is YNNKEL (reference sequence). CDR3 loop: CTSSLDLGVGQPQHF. The CDR3, as DNA: TGTACCAGCAGCCTCGACCTGGGGGTTGGTCAGCCCCAGCATTTT.

The V and J genes are TRBV10-3 and TRBJ2-2; 9 bases fit TRBD2. The J segment lost 0 bases and the V segment lost 4 bases, leaving 9 bases of the junction unmatched. This CDR3 comprises 18 residues. Germline-derived CDR1 and CDR2 are ENHRY and SYGVKD. The CDR3 nucleotides are TGTGCCATCAGTGGCGTCTGGACTAGCGTCACGAACACCGGGGAGCTGTTTTTT. It yields the protein CAISGVWTSVTNTGELFF.

This clonotype has ten or more counts. The chain is built from TRBV28 and TRBJ2-3; 8 nucleotides line up with TRBD2. This CDR3 has 17 amino acids. The germline V gene has CDR1 MDHEN and CDR2 SYDVKM. With 2 bases clipped from V and 0 bases from J, the junction kept 7 bases outside the gene matches. The CDR3, as DNA: TGTGCCAGCAGTTTACCACTAGCGGAGCCTAGCACAGATACGCAGTATTTT. Amino acids: CASSLPLAEPSTDTQYF.

This clonotype has more than one count but fewer than ten. This sequence joins TRBV10-3 and TRBJ1-3; D is unresolved. The V end lost 0 bases, the J end lost 9 bases, and 12 bases lay between the germline ends. The CDR3 spans 14 residues. Germline lookup yields CDR1 ENHRY and CDR2 SYGVKD. DNA for the CDR3: TGTGCCATCAGTGAGTCTAGACCCCGGACCACCATATATTTT. Its translation is CAISESRPRTTIYF.

This rearrangement joins TRBV7-3 to TRBJ1-2; D gene unclear. The CDR3 loop spans 15 amino acids. Trimming shortened V by 5 bases and J by 5 bases, and 18 bases separated the two germline ends. CDR1 is SGHTA and CDR2 is FQGTGA in the germline V gene. This CDR3 reads CASSPLGSAEYGYTF. The DNA for the CDR3 is TGTGCCAGCAGCCCCCTAGGGTCGGCGGAGTATGGCTACACCTTC.

This clonotype was observed a few times. The chain carries TRBV5-1 and TRBJ2-1, with 7 bases that match TRBD2. Trimming took 3 bases from V and 7 from J; bases not matched to a gene: 13. This CDR3 is built from 16 residues. From germline, CDR1 is SGHRS and CDR2 YFSETQ. The CDR3 sequence is CASSWLAGLTGNEQFF. DNA of the CDR3: TGCGCCAGCAGCTGGTTAGCGGGCCTAACCGGGAATGAGCAGTTCTTC.

This clonotype has only a few counts. The rearrangement uses TRBV24-1 and TRBJ1-2; D is unresolved. The length of the CDR3 is 12 residues. Trimming took off 4 bases at V and 2 bases at J, with 4 bases between the two ends. Looked up from germline, CDR1 is KGHDR and CDR2 is SFDVKD. CDR3 nucleotides: TGTGCCACCAGTGACAGGAACTATGGCTACACCTTC. Translation: CATSDRNYGYTF.

With regard to this clonotype: This could be a read error, since a much larger clone is one nucleotide away. This chain joins TRBV7-3 and TRBJ2-1, with 10 positions matching TRBD1. Trimming cost V 3 bases and J 0 bases; bases outside gene matches: 8. In germline, CDR1 is SGHTA, CDR2 FQGTGA. The CDR3 sequence is 18 residues long. CDR3 nucleotide sequence: TGTGCCAGCAGCTTGACTTCGGGACAGGGGAGCTCCTACAATGAGCAGTTCTTC. Protein product: CASSLTSGQGSSYNEQFF.